This is a list of T cell receptor beta chains from one sample in a study of CD8+CD57+ T cells in acquired aplastic anemia. TCRdb reanalysed the reads using MiXCR and keeps one entry per CDR3 protein. In the table there are 74,000 or so distinct CDR3 sequences, approximately 54% of which are singletons. The specimen was sorted CD4+, CD8+, or CD8+CD57+ T cells (not recorded which) from PBMCs. These receptors all stem from a human donor in good health, serving as a control. CDR3s include the opening cysteine and the closing phenylalanine or tryptophan. D genes are given only for firm matches. A row's size may be missing; if present it is once, few, many or a size class.

TRBJ1-2 TRBV20-1 TRBD1 NA CSARRSTGANYGYTF TGCAGTGCTAGACGGTCGACAGGGGCCAACTATGGCTACACCTTC
TRBJ2-7 TRBV5-4 TRBD1 NA CASSPGQNYEQYF TGTGCCAGCAGCCCGGGACAGAACTACGAGCAGTACTTC
TRBJ1-1 TRBV2 NA NA CGSGWMNTEAFF TGTGGCAGCGGTTGGATGAACACTGAAGCTTTCTTT
TRBJ1-1 TRBV29-1 TRBD1 NA CSVRDSIIGNTEAFF TGCAGCGTTCGGGACAGCATCATTGGAAACACTGAAGCTTTCTTT
TRBJ2-7 TRBV20-1 NA NA CSARGAPGPGEVYEQYF TGCAGTGCTAGAGGAGCCCCCGGGCCCGGGGAGGTCTACGAGCAGTACTTC
TRBJ1-2 TRBV25-1 NA NA CASSEATARTNYGYTF TGTGCCAGCAGTGAAGCGACAGCCAGAACGAACTATGGCTACACCTTC
TRBJ1-4 TRBV10-3 TRBD1 NA CAIKKGTDEKLFF TGTGCCATCAAAAAGGGGACAGATGAAAAACTGTTTTTT
TRBJ2-3 TRBV12-3/TRBV12-4 TRBD2 many CASSFLLAGIETDTQYF TGTGCCAGCAGTTTTCTGCTAGCGGGAATTGAGACAGATACGCAGTATTTT
TRBJ1-5 TRBV20-1 TRBD1 many CSAGNRDRGKQGNQPQHF TGCAGTGCTGGCAACCGGGACAGGGGTAAACAGGGCAATCAGCCCCAGCATTTT
TRBJ2-2 TRBV10-3 NA NA CAIGFPEPFHTGELFF TGTGCCATCGGATTTCCCGAGCCCTTCCACACCGGGGAGCTGTTTTTT
TRBJ2-7 TRBV9 TRBD2 NA CASSVGTSGRQYF TGTGCCAGCAGCGTCGGGACTAGCGGGAGGCAGTACTTC
TRBJ2-1 TRBV10-2 NA few CASSESENEQFF TGCGCCAGCAGTGAGTCTGAGAATGAGCAGTTCTTC
TRBJ1-5 TRBV29-1 NA NA CSVGRESNQPQHF TGCAGCGTTGGGAGGGAGAGCAATCAGCCCCAGCATTTT
TRBJ2-7 TRBV7-9 TRBD2 many CASSLAYPSGSLNEQYF TGTGCCAGCAGCTTAGCGTACCCGAGCGGGAGCCTGAACGAGCAGTACTTC
TRBJ2-7 TRBV29-1 TRBD1 NA CSVLMAGGTYEQYF TGCAGCGTGCTGATGGCAGGGGGCACCTACGAGCAGTACTTC
TRBJ2-5 TRBV19 TRBD1 once CASCATGERQETQYF TGTGCCAGTTGCGCGACAGGGGAGAGGCAAGAGACCCAGTACTTC
TRBJ1-2 TRBV5-6 TRBD1 NA CASSPGGRGPGYTF TGTGCCAGCAGCCCCGGGGGTAGGGGGCCTGGCTACACCTTC
TRBJ2-7 TRBV29-1 TRBD2 NA CSGSGGYEQYF TGCAGCGGTAGCGGGGGGTACGAGCAGTACTTC
TRBJ2-3 TRBV10-3 NA many CAINPGGRLGTDTQYF TGTGCCATCAATCCCGGTGGACGGTTGGGCACAGATACGCAGTATTTT
TRBJ2-1 TRBV9 TRBD2 many CASSGPTSGIRNEQFF TGTGCCAGCAGCGGGCCGACTAGCGGGATCCGCAATGAGCAGTTCTTC
TRBJ2-1 TRBV25-1 NA NA CASSSLSAGRYNEQFF TGTGCCAGCAGCTCATTATCGGCGGGGAGGTACAATGAGCAGTTCTTC
TRBJ2-7 TRBV12-3/TRBV12-4 TRBD1 NA CASSQAGDSSYEQYF TGTGCCAGCAGTCAGGCCGGGGACAGCTCCTACGAGCAGTACTTC
TRBJ1-1 TRBV29-1 TRBD1 NA CSVDGRGFAEAFF TGCAGCGTTGACGGCAGGGGGTTCGCTGAAGCTTTCTTT
TRBJ2-1 TRBV6-4 NA many CASSGGLASNEQFF TGTGCCAGCAGTGGCGGGTTGGCCTCGAATGAGCAGTTCTTC
TRBJ2-2 TRBV29-1 TRBD1 NA CSADRGVTGDLFF TGCAGCGCCGACAGGGGGGTCACTGGGGACCTGTTTTTT
TRBJ2-7 TRBV24-1 NA once CATSDRTYEQYF TGTGCCACCAGTGACCGTACCTACGAGCAGTACTTC
TRBJ2-7 TRBV5-4 TRBD2 NA CASSTGLAISYEQYF TGTGCCAGCAGCACGGGACTAGCGATCTCCTACGAGCAGTACTTC
TRBJ1-2 TRBV19 NA NA CATRAWAGTYGYTF TGTGCCACTCGAGCGTGGGCAGGGACGTATGGCTACACCTTC
TRBJ1-2 TRBV29-1 NA many CSVEVGDISGYTF TGCAGCGTTGAAGTTGGGGACATCTCTGGCTACACCTTC
TRBJ2-1 TRBV6-1 TRBD2 many CASSALAGESYNEQFF TGTGCCAGCAGTGCCCTAGCGGGAGAATCCTACAATGAGCAGTTCTTC
TRBJ2-2 TRBV27 TRBD1 NA CASSNRGNTGELFF TGTGCCAGCAGTAACAGGGGGAACACCGGGGAGCTGTTTTTT